A single sample gave rise to the 25 T cell receptor beta chains below, sequenced in a study of glioma-infiltrating T cells after dendritic cell vaccination. TCRdb's copy holds only in-frame clones and misses some; the assay was immunoSEQ multiplex PCR. The table shows 93,000 or so clones, with 70% to 80% occurring only once. This sample comprised blood, obtained before dendritic cell vaccination. The receptors shown here come from a human donor with glioblastoma.

This clone was found a few times. This chain connects TRBV2 to TRBJ1-4, with D maybe TRBD1 (5 bases). Trimming shortened V by 10 bases and J by 7 bases, and 10 bases separated the two germline ends. The germline V gene encodes CDR1 SNHLY and CDR2 FYNNEI. This CDR3 comprises 11 residues. The CDR3, as DNA: TGTGCCATTCAGCAGGGTGAAAAACTGTTTTTT. Protein product: CAIQQGEKLFF.

The CDR3 region has the DNA TGTGCCGGTCGGAGCGGGGGGTTTGGCGAGCAGTACTTC. This sequence encodes CAGRSGGFGEQYF. This chain joins TRBV6-6 and TRBJ2-7; the match to TRBD2 covers 9 bases. Germline assignment: CDR1 MNHNY and CDR2 SVGAGI (reference sequence). CDR3 length: 13 residues. Trimming cost V 11 bases and J 6 bases; bases outside gene matches: 11.

The table lists this clone with a count of one. The chain links TRBV2 to TRBJ2-5; 9 positions match TRBD2. V trimming: 4 bases; J trimming: 5 bases; junction bases outside the gene matches: 8. This CDR3 has 15 amino acids. Germline assignment: CDR1 SNHLY and CDR2 FYNNEI. In nucleotides, the CDR3 is TGTGCCAGCAGTGCGTGGGGCGGGGGGGCTGAGACCCAGTACTTC. It encodes CASSAWGGGAETQYF.

The genes are TRBV28 and TRBJ2-1; D is perhaps TRBD1 (6 bases). The ends were cut back, 6 bases at V and 8 bases at J, with 14 bases in the middle. The CDR3 extends over 13 amino acids. Germline V gene lookup returns CDR1 MDHEN and CDR2 SYDVKM. The CDR3 nucleotides read TGTGCCAGCAGGCCAACAGGGTTGGATGAGCAGTTCTTC. Amino acid sequence: CASRPTGLDEQFF.

The chain uses TRBV7-3 and TRBJ2-5; TRBD1 matches at 8 bases. The junction had 8 bases not matched to a gene; V was cut back by 3 bases and J by 5 bases. Germline CDR1 SGHTA, CDR2 FQGTGA. The CDR3 sequence is 15 residues long. The CDR3 DNA follows: TGTGCCAGCAGCTTGAGGGGACAGGTTGTCGAGACCCAGTACTTC. It is translated as CASSLRGQVVETQYF. Full variable domain (outside the CDR3, taken from reference TRBV7-3 and TRBJ2-5): GAGVSQTPSNKVTEKGKYVELRCDPISGHTALYWYRQSLGQGPEFLIYFQGTGAADDSGLPNDRFFAVRPEGSVSTLKIQRTERGDSAVYLCASSLRGQVVETQYFGPGTRLLVL.

The rearrangement uses TRBV18 and TRBJ2-1; D possibly corresponds to TRBD2 (6 bases). The CDR3 covers 15 residues. From germline, CDR1 is KGHSH and CDR2 LQKENI. V lost 0 bases and J lost 10, with 16 bases in between. CDR3 protein: CASSPPSTSPREQFF. The DNA for the CDR3 is TGTGCCAGCTCACCACCGTCCACTAGCCCTCGGGAGCAGTTCTTC.

The V and J genes are TRBV29-1 and TRBJ2-5; possible D gene TRBD2, 5 bases. The CDR3 sequence is 13 residues long. Trimming took off 6 bases at V and 2 bases at J, with 13 bases between the two ends. The germline CDR1 and CDR2 sequences are SQVTM and ANQGSEA. CDR3 coding DNA: TGCAGCGTACAAGGACTGATTCAAGAGACCCAGTACTTC. Translating it yields CSVQGLIQETQYF.

CDR3 coding DNA: TGTGCCAGCAGCCCCGGAGGGGAAGGCTCCTATAATTCACCCCTCCACTTT. This gives the protein CASSPGGEGSYNSPLHF. The chain employs TRBV7-6 and TRBJ1-6; D possibly corresponds to TRBD1 (5 bases). The V end lost 5 bases, the J end lost 0 bases, and 14 bases lay between the germline ends. Per germline, CDR1 SGHVS and CDR2 FNYEAQ. This CDR3 is built from 17 residues.

This clone has a single count. The genes are TRBV7-9 and TRBJ1-2; D not resolved. Germline assignment: CDR1 SEHNR and CDR2 FQNEAQ (reference sequence). The V end lost 0 bases, the J end lost 5 bases, and 10 bases lay between the germline ends. This CDR3 has 14 amino acids. The CDR3 DNA reads as TGTGCCAGCAGCTTAGCGGCGGGCCCGTATGGCTACACCTTC. Its protein product is CASSLAAGPYGYTF.

The rearrangement links TRBV30 to TRBJ1-2; TRBD1 matches at 7 bases. The CDR3 length is 11 residues. The junction had 8 bases not matched to a gene; V was cut back by 8 bases and J by 8 bases. CDR1 GTSNPN and CDR2 SVGIG come from the germline V gene (reference sequence). This CDR3 is CASDRVKGYTF. CDR3 coding DNA: TGTGCCAGTGACAGGGTAAAGGGCTACACCTTC.

This clone appeared a single time. CDR3 DNA sequence: TGCGCCAGCAGCGGGCTAGCGGGGAACACCGGGGAGCTGTTTTTT. This codes for CASSGLAGNTGELFF. The chain links TRBV5-1 to TRBJ2-2; 8 positions agree with TRBD2. J lost 1 base, V lost 4 bases, and 3 bases had no gene match. This CDR3 comprises 15 residues. Germline-derived CDR1 and CDR2 are SGHRS and YFSETQ. Full variable domain (rest looked up from reference TRBV5-1 and TRBJ2-2): KAGVTQTPRYLIKTRGQQVTLSCSPISGHRSVSWYQQTPGQGLQFLFEYFSETQRNKGNFPGRFSGRQFSNSRSEMNVSTLELGDSALYLCASSGLAGNTGELFFGEGSRLTVL.

This clone was recorded only once. The CDR3 bases are TGCGCCAGCAGCTTGGCCGGGGGGAGCAGGAAAGCTTTCTTT. Amino acid sequence: CASSLAGGSRKAFF. This chain links TRBV5-1 with TRBJ1-1; TRBD1 might be the D (5 bases). The CDR3 is 14 amino acids. Trimming removed 0 bases from V and 9 bases from J, with 15 bases in between. Germline CDR1 reads SGHRS; CDR2 reads YFSETQ. The whole variable domain, remainder taken from reference TRBV5-1 and TRBJ1-1, is KAGVTQTPRYLIKTRGQQVTLSCSPISGHRSVSWYQQTPGQGLQFLFEYFSETQRNKGNFPGRFSGRQFSNSRSEMNVSTLELGDSALYLCASSLAGGSRKAFFGQGTRLTVV.

Only one count was recorded for this clone. The chain uses TRBV19 and TRBJ2-7, with TRBD2 matching 8 bases. Germline V CDR1 and CDR2: LNHDA, SQIVND (reference sequence). V shed 3 bases, J shed 0 bases, and the junction held 7 bases outside the gene matches. The CDR3 extends over 16 amino acids. The CDR3 DNA sequence: TGTGCCAGTAGTATTGGTCTAGCGGGTATCTCCTACGAGCAGTACTTC. Amino acid sequence: CASSIGLAGISYEQYF.

The chain joins TRBV5-1 to TRBJ1-3; D is possibly TRBD1 (5 bases). This CDR3 is built from 15 residues. Trimming removed 3 bases from V and 4 bases from J, with 14 bases in between. Germline CDR1 SGHRS, CDR2 YFSETQ. Written as DNA, the CDR3 is TGCGCCAGCAGCTGGGCGGGGGATGACGGAAACACCATATATTTT. Protein: CASSWAGDDGNTIYF.

This clone showed up many times. The chain links TRBV27 to TRBJ1-6, with 7 bases fitting TRBD1. The V gene end was trimmed by 5 bases and the J gene end by 8 bases; junction bases not matched to a gene: 0. Germline V gene lookup returns CDR1 MNHEY and CDR2 SMNVEV (reference sequence). This CDR3 is built from 12 residues. CDR3 coding DNA: TGTGCCAGCAGTCAGGGGGATTCACCCCTCCACTTT. Translation: CASSQGDSPLHF.

The rearrangement joins TRBV5-1 to TRBJ1-1; perhaps TRBD1 as D (6 bases). The CDR3 is 15 amino acids. The germline V and J ends were trimmed by 5 bases and 5 bases, with 19 bases remaining between them. Germline CDR1 reads SGHRS; CDR2 reads YFSETQ. The CDR3 spells CASSTGKSPGTEAFF. DNA of the CDR3: TGCGCCAGCAGTACAGGGAAGTCCCCGGGGACTGAAGCTTTCTTT.

The CDR3 region is CASSAQLATSSYEQYF. CDR3 nucleotide sequence: TGTGCCAGCAGCGCCCAGCTAGCGACGAGCTCCTACGAGCAGTACTTC. The chain uses TRBV7-8 and TRBJ2-7, with D possibly matching TRBD2 (6 bases). The CDR3 is 16 residues long. Germline V CDR1 and CDR2: SGHVS, FQNEAQ. The V and J ends lost 5 bases and 0 bases respectively, with 17 bases between them.

This clone was seen only a few times. The chain employs TRBV7-9 and TRBJ2-1; tentative D call: TRBD1 (6 bases). The CDR3 contains 14 residues. Trimming shortened V by 5 bases and J by 3 bases, and 11 bases separated the two germline ends. From germline, CDR1 is SEHNR and CDR2 FQNEAQ (reference sequence). The CDR3 sequence is CASSPRDIYNEQFF. The CDR3 DNA follows: TGTGCCAGCAGCCCCCGGGACATCTACAATGAGCAGTTCTTC.

This clone was observed a single time. This chain uses TRBV20-1 with TRBJ2-5; D not certain. The CDR3 consists of 11 residues. Per germline, CDR1 DFQATT and CDR2 SNEGSKA (reference sequence). Trimming pared 1 base from V and 5 bases from J, leaving 5 bases between. DNA for the CDR3: TGCAGTGCTAGAGTCCAGGAGACCCAGTACTTC. It specifies CSARVQETQYF.

The V call is TRBV16, the J call TRBJ2-2; 11 positions agree with TRBD2. The ends lost 2 bases at V and 7 bases at J; junction bases unmatched: 6. CDR3 length: 16 residues. Germline V gives CDR1 KGHSY, CDR2 FQNENV. The CDR3 protein is CASSQTLAGVGGELFF. As DNA, the CDR3 is TGTGCCAGCAGCCAAACACTAGCGGGAGTTGGCGGGGAGCTGTTTTTT. Supplemented by reference TRBV16 and TRBJ2-2, the full variable domain reads GEEVAQTPKHLVRGEGQKAKLYCAPIKGHSYVFWYQQVLKNEFKFLISFQNENVFDETGMPKERFSAKCLPNSPCSLEIQATKLEDSAVYFCASSQTLAGVGGELFFGEGSRLTVL.

The CDR3 loop reads CASSPPNEREQFF. The DNA for the CDR3 is TGTGCCAGCTCACCACCGAATGAGCGGGAGCAGTTCTTC. The V and J genes are TRBV18 and TRBJ2-1; a weak D match, TRBD2 (5 bases). Trimming shortened V by 0 bases and J by 10 bases, and 10 bases separated the two germline ends. This CDR3 is 13 amino acids long. CDR1 is KGHSH and CDR2 is LQKENI in the germline V gene.

CDR3 in DNA: TGTGCCAGCAGCTACGGACAGGCGGGCACTGAAGCTTTCTTT. Translated, it gives CASSYGQAGTEAFF. V usage is TRBV6-1 and J usage is TRBJ1-1; 7 bases are shared with TRBD1. The J segment lost 4 bases and the V segment lost 6 bases, leaving 8 bases of the junction unmatched. From germline, CDR1 is MNHNS and CDR2 SASEGT. CDR3 length: 14 amino acids.

V gene TRBV19 combines with J gene TRBJ1-2, with D tentatively TRBD1 (5 bases). From germline, CDR1 is LNHDA and CDR2 SQIVND (reference sequence). V was pared by 2 bases and J by 4 bases, with 8 bases between. The length of the CDR3 is 13 residues. The chain's CDR3 is CASSIRGPYGYTF. CDR3 nucleotide sequence: TGTGCCAGTAGTATAAGGGGTCCCTATGGCTACACCTTC.

The gene calls are TRBV2 and TRBJ2-1; 16 bases match TRBD2. Looked up from germline, CDR1 is SNHLY and CDR2 is FYNNEI. V shed 5 bases and J 6 bases; nucleotides not matched to a gene: 10. The CDR3 extends over 18 amino acids. The CDR3 protein is CASSLGTSGRAKGNEQFF. The DNA for the CDR3 is TGTGCCAGCAGTCTCGGGACTAGCGGGAGGGCCAAGGGCAATGAGCAGTTCTTC.

Note on this clone: The same CDR3 also results from other DNA sequences found in this sample. This chain connects TRBV5-1 to TRBJ2-3; D may be TRBD2 (5 bases). The CDR3 covers 14 residues. The germline V gene has CDR1 SGHRS and CDR2 YFSETQ. V lost 0 bases and J lost 4, with 9 bases in between. CDR3 region: CASSLAGVADTQYF. The CDR3 DNA sequence: TGCGCCAGCAGCTTGGCCGGGGTCGCAGATACGCAGTATTTT.